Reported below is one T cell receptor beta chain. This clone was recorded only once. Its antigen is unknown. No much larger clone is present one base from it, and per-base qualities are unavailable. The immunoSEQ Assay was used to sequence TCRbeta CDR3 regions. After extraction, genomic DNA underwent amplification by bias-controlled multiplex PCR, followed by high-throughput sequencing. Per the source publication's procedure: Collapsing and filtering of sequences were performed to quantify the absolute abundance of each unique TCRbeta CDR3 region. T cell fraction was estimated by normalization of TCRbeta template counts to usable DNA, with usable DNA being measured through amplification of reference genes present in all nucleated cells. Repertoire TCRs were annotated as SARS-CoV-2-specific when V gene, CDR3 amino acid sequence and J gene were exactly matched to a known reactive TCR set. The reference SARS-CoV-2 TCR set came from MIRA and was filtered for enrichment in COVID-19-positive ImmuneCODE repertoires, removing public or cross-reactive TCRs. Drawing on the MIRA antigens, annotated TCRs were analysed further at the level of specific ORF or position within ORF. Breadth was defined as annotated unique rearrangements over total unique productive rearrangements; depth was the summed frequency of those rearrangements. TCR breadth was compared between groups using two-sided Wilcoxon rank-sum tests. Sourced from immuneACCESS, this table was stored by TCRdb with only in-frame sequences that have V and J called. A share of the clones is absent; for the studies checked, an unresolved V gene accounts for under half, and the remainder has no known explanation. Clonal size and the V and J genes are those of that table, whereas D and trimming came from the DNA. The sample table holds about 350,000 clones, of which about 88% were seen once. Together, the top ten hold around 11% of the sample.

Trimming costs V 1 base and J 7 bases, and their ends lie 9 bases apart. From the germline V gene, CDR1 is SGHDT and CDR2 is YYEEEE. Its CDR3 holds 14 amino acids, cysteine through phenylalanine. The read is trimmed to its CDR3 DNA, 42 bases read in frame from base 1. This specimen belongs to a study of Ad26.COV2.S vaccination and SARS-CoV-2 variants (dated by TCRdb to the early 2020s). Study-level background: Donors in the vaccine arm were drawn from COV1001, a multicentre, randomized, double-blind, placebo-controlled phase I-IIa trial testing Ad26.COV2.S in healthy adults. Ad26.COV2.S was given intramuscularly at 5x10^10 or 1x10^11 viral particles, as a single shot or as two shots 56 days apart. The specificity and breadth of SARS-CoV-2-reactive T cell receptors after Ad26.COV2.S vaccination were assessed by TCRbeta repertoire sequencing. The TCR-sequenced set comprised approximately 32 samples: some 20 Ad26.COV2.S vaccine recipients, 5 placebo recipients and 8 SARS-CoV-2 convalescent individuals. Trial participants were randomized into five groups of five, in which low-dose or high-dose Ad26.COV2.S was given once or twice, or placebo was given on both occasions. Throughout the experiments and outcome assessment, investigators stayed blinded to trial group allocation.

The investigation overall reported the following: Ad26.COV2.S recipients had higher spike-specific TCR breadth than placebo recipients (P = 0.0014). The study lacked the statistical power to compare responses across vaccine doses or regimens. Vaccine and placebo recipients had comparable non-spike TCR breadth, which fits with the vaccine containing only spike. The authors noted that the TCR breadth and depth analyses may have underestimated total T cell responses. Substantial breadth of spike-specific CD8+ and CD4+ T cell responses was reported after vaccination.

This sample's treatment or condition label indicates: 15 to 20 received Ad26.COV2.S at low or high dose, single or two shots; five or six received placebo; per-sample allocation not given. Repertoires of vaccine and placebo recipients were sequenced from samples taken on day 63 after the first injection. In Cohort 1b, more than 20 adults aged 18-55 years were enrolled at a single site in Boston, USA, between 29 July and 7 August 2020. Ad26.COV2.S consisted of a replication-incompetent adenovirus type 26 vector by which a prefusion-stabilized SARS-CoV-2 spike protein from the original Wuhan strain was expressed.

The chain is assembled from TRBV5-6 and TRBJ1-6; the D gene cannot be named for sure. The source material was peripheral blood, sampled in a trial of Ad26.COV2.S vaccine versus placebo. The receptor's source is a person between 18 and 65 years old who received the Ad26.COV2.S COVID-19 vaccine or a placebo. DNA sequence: TGTGCCAGCAGCTTGTATGAAAAAAATTCACCCCTCCACTTT. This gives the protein CASSLYEKNSPLHF.